This TCR beta chain was profiled in a study of low-dose radiotherapy and immunotherapy resistance in tumors. Study context: The regimen for patients comprised intravenous nivolumab 240 mg every two weeks plus intravenous ipilimumab 1 mg/kg every six weeks. Oral aspirin at 300 mg was taken daily by patients for four cycles, beginning on cycle 1 day 1.

Stated time point: before trial treatment. All of the donors were given nivolumab, ipilimumab, aspirin, low-dose cyclophosphamide and low-dose radiotherapy as part of RACIN, a single-arm trial. TRAV- and TRBV-specific primers primed first-strand cDNA, covering alpha and beta chains. A constant-region primer paired with the V-primer adapter amplified TCRs over around 18 PCR cycles. Amplifying the isolated mRNA was done by in vitro transcription. MiXCR, applied by TCRdb to the reads, yields one record per CDR3 protein. The sample lists 35,000 to 45,000 distinct CDR3 sequences, around a third occurring once. Trimming took 5 bases from V and 7 from J; bases not matched to a gene: 7. Germline V CDR1 and CDR2: MNHEY, SMNVEV (reference sequence). The CDR3 spans 14 residues.

This TCR derives from a male donor with gallbladder cancer. Sequencing was performed on PBMCs, taken before treatment. This chain joins TRBV27 and TRBJ2-1; 8 positions agree with TRBD1. This chain's CDR3 is CASSVDRAMNEQFF. CDR3 bases: TGTGCCAGCAGTGTGGACAGGGCCATGAATGAGCAGTTCTTC.